This T cell receptor beta chain was obtained from a study of blood T cell repertoires in COVID-19. Assay used: immunoSEQ multiplex PCR; TCRdb lists only in-frame clones, some missing. The profile shows roughly 200,000 clones, about 87% of them singletons. The length of the CDR3 is 13 residues. From germline, CDR1 is MNHEY and CDR2 SVGAGI. V was pared by 2 bases and J by 7 bases, with 8 bases between. Each participant's cohort was designated according to participant-reported clinical history. The J gene is TRBJ2-2, the V gene TRBV6-5; D is unclear. The clonotype comes from a man aged 18 to 29 with acute COVID-19. The specimen was PBMCs or T cells enriched from blood (not recorded which). The CDR3 bases are TGTGCCAGCAGTTACAATCCCCACGGGGAGCTGTTTTTT. Its protein is CASSYNPHGELFF.